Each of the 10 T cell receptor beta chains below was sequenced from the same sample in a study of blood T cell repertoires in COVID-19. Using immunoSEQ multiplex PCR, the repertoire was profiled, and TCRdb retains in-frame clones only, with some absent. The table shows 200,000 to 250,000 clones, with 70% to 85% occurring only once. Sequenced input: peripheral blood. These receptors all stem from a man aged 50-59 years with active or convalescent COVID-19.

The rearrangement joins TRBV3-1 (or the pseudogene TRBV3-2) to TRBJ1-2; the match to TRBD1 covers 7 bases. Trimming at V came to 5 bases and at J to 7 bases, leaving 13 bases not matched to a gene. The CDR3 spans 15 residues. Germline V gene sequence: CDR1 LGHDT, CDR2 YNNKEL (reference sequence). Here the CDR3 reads CASSSTDRTKIGYTF. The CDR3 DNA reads TGTGCCAGCAGCAGCACGGACAGGACAAAAATTGGCTACACCTTC.

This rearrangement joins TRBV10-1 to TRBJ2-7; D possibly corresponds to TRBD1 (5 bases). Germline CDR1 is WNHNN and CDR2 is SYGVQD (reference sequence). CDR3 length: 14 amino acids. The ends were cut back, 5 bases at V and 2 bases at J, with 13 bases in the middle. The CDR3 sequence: CASSISGCPYEQYV. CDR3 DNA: TGCGCCAGCAGTATCTCAGGGTGCCCCTACGAGCAGTACGTC.

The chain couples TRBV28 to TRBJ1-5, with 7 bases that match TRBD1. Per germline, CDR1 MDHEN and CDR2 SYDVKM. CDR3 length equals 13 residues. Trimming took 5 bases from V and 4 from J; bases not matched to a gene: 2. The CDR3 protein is CASSARGNQPQHF. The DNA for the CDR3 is TGTGCCAGCAGTGCCAGGGGGAATCAGCCCCAGCATTTT.

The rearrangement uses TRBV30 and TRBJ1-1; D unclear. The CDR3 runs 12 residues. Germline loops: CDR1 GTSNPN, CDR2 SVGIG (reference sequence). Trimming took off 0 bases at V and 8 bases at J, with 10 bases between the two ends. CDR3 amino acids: CAWSVSPGEAFF. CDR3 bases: TGTGCCTGGAGTGTATCGCCCGGGGAAGCTTTCTTT.

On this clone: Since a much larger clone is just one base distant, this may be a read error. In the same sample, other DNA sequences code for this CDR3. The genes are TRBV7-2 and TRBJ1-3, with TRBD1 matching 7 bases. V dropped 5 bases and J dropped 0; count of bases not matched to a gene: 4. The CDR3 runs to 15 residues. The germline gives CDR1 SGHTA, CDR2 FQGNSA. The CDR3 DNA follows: TGTGCCAGCAGCCCTAGGACAGGCTCTGGAAACACCATATATTTT. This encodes CASSPRTGSGNTIYF.

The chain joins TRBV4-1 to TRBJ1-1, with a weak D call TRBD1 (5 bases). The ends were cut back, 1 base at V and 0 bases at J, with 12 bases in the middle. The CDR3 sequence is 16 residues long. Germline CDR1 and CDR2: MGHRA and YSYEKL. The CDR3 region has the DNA TGCGCCAGCAGCCAAGTCGCCAGGGCCTTGAACACTGAAGCTTTCTTT. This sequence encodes CASSQVARALNTEAFF.

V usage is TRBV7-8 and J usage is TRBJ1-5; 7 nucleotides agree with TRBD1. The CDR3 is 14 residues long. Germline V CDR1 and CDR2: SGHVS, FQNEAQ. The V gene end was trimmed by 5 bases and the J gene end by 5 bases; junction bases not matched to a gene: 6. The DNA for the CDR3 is TGTGCCAGCAGCCCCGGGACAGTGGATCAGCCCCAGCATTTT. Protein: CASSPGTVDQPQHF.

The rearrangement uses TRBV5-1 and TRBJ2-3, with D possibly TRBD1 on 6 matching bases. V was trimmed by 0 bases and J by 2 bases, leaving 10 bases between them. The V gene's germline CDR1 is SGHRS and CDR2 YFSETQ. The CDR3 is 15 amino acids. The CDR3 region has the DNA TGCGCCAGCAGCTTGGTGGGACACCCCACAGATACGCAGTATTTT. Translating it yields CASSLVGHPTDTQYF.

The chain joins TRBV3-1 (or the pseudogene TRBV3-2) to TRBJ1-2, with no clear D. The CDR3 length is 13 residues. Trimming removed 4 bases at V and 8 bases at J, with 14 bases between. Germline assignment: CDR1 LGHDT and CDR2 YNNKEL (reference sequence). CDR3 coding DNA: TGTGCCAGCAGCCCCCCAGGAATCCAAGGCTACACCTTC. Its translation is CASSPPGIQGYTF.

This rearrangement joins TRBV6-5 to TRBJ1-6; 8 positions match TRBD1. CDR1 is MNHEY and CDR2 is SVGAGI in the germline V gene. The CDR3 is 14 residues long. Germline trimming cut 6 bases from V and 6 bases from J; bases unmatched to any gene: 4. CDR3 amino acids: CASSPRGLNSPLHF. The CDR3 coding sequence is TGTGCCAGCAGCCCCAGGGGGCTTAATTCACCCCTCCACTTT.